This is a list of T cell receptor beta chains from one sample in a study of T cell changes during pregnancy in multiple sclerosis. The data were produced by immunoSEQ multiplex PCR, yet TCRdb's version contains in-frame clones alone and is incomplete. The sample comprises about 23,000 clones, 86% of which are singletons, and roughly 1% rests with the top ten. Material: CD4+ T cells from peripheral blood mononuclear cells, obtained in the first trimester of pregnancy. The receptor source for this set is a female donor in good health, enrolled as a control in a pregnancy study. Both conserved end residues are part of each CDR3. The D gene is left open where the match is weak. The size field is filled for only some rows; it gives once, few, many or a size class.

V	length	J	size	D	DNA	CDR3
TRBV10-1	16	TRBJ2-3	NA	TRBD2	TGCGCCAGCAGTGAGAGGCTAGCGGGAGGGCCGAATACGCAGTATTTT	CASSERLAGGPNTQYF
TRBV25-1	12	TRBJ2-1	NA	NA	TGTGCCAGCAGGGGCTTGGGCAGGGAGCAGTTCTTC	CASRGLGREQFF
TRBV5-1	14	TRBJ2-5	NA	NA	TGCGCCAGCAGCTTGGCGGGCGGGGTAGAGACCCAGTACTTC	CASSLAGGVETQYF
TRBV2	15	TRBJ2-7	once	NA	TGTGCCAGCATTCGTGGACAGTATCTCTCCTACGAGCAGTACTTC	CASIRGQYLSYEQYF
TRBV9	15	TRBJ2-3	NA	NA	TGTGCCAGCAGCCCCAGGCCGGGGGATCAAGATACGCAGTATTTT	CASSPRPGDQDTQYF
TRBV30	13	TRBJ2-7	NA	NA	TGTGCCTGGAGTGTACAGGCTCTCTACGAGCAGTACTTC	CAWSVQALYEQYF
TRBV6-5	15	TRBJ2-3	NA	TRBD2	TGTGCCAGCAGCTGGGGACTAGCGGGAGCAGATACGCAGTATTTT	CASSWGLAGADTQYF
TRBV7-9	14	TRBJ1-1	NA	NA	TGTGCCAGCAGCTTAGGAGTAGGGGACACTGAAGCTTTCTTT	CASSLGVGDTEAFF
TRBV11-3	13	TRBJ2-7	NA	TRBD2	TGTGCCAGCGGACTAGCGGGAATCGACGAGCAGTACTTC	CASGLAGIDEQYF
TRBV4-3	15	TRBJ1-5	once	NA	TGCGCCAGCAGCCAAGTGTGGCCACCTAATCAGCCCCAGCATTTT	CASSQVWPPNQPQHF
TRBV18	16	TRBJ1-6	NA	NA	TGTGCCAGCTCACCACGGCAGGGAGGGAATGATTCACCCCTCCACTTT	CASSPRQGGNDSPLHF
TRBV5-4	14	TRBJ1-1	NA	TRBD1	TGTGCCAGCAGCAGAACAGGGGTGAACACTGAAGCTTTCTTT	CASSRTGVNTEAFF
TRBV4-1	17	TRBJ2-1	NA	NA	TGCGCCAGCAGCCAAGAGGGCGCCCCCTCGTCCTACAATGAGCAGTTCTTC	CASSQEGAPSSYNEQFF
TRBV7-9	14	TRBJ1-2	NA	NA	TGTGCCAGCAGCTTAGATAGGGGCGGCTATGGCTACACCTTC	CASSLDRGGYGYTF
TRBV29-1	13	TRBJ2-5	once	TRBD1	TGCAGCGTTGGACAGGGGCCCCAAGAGACCCAGTACTTC	CSVGQGPQETQYF
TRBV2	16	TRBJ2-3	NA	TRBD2	TGTGCCAGCAGAGCGGGACTAGCGGACGGCACAGATACGCAGTATTTT	CASRAGLADGTDTQYF
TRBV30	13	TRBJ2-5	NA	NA	TGTGCCTGGAGTGTAGCTAGATCGGAGACCCAGTACTTC	CAWSVARSETQYF
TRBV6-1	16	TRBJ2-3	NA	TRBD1	TGTGCCAGCAGTGCGATCTCGACAGGGCTCACAGATACGCAGTATTTT	CASSAISTGLTDTQYF
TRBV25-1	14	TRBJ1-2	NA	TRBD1	TGTGCCAGCAGGAAGACAGGGACAGCCTATGGCTACACCTTC	CASRKTGTAYGYTF
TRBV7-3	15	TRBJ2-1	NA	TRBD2	TGTGCCAGCAGCCGGACTAGCGGCGAGGGGAATGAGCAGTTCTTC	CASSRTSGEGNEQFF
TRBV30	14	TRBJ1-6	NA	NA	TGTGCCTGGAGTGTAGGGCAGGGGAATTCACCCCTCCACTTT	CAWSVGQGNSPLHF
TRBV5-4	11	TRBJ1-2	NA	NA	TGTGCCTGGAGGGGACGCTATGGCTACACCTTC	CAWRGRYGYTF
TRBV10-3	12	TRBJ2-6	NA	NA	TGTGCCATCGGGGCAGGTGGTAACGTCCTGACTTTC	CAIGAGGNVLTF
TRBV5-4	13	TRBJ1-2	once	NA	TGTGCCAGCAGCTTGACCAACGGGTATGGCTACACCTTC	CASSLTNGYGYTF
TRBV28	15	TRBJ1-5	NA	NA	TGTGCCAGCAGCCAACCCGGAGTTGGCAATCAGCCCCAGCATTTT	CASSQPGVGNQPQHF
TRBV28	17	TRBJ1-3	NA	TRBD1	TGTGCCAGCAGACAAATGACAGGGGATCGGTACGGAAACACCATATATTTT	CASRQMTGDRYGNTIYF
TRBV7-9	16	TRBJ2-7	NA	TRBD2	TGTGCCAGCAGCCCGTTTCTAGCGGGAGGAGGCTACGAGCAGTACTTC	CASSPFLAGGGYEQYF
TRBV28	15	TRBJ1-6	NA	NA	TGTGCCAGCAGTTTCCCGAGCCCCAATAATTCACCCCTCCACTTT	CASSFPSPNNSPLHF
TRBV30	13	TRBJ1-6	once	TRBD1	TGTGCCGGAGGAACAGGGGGCGGTTCACCCCTCCACTTT	CAGGTGGGSPLHF
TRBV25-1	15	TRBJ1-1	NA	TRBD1	TGTGCCAGCAGTGGGTGGGACAGCATGAACACTGAAGCTTTCTTT	CASSGWDSMNTEAFF
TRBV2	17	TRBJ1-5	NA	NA	TGTGCCAGCAGCGGTAGAAACAGGGATGTAAACAATCAGCCCCAGCATTTT	CASSGRNRDVNNQPQHF